This TCR beta chain came from a study of T cell clonotyping in hematopoietic cell transplantation. As concerns this clone: Its antigen is unknown.

Study outcomes and limitations: Recipient TCR diversity dropped after transplant; expanded clonotypes rose from day 30 to 180. Graft donor and pretransplant recipient Inverse Simpson Index values predicted broader posttransplant TCR diversity.

CDR1 is SGHVS and CDR2 is FNYEAQ in the germline V gene. The CDR3 is made up of 15 amino acids. V shed 0 bases and J shed 8 bases, with 14 bases lying between them. Profiling relied on immunoSEQ multiplex PCR, and the TCRdb table lists in-frame clones only, not all of them. Here the sample spans more than 6,500 clones, roughly 94% being singletons. Material: peripheral blood mononuclear cells, obtained 30 days after allogeneic stem cell transplant. This chain links TRBV7-6 with TRBJ2-1; tentative D call: TRBD2 (5 bases). The sequence was obtained from a male patient over 55 who had an allogeneic stem cell transplant from an unrelated donor, so T cells may come from the graft donor. Some clones in this sample may be carry-over from other donors' samples. The CDR3, as DNA: TGTGCCAGCAGCTTAGCGTGGGGAGTCCTGCATGAGCAGTTCTTC. Residues: CASSLAWGVLHEQFF.